This passage covers 14 T cell receptor gamma chains from one sample sequenced in a study of γδ T cells in repeated Plasmodium falciparum infection. Vgamma9/Vdelta2+ and Vdelta2-negative gammadelta T cells were flow-sorted from PBMC for bulk sequencing. TCRdb redid clone calling on the multiplex PCR reads using CATT. The table has tens of thousands of gamma-chain clones, more than 1.4% seen once. The source material was gamma-delta T cells from blood. The receptors stem from a pool of human donors (malaria-infected and uninfected, not separated).

In this sample, this clone turned up many times. Since a far larger clone is one base different, this is likely a read error. This chain uses TRGV9 with TRGJP. TCRdb records no J gene; here it was assigned by comparing the DNA to germline. The CDR3 extends over 16 amino acids. Germline-derived CDR1 and CDR2 are GITISATS and ISYDGTV (reference sequence). With 5 bases clipped from V and 7 bases from J, the junction kept 8 bases outside the gene matches. This CDR3 is CALWGPSELGKKIKVF. DNA of the CDR3: TGTGCCTTGTGGGGGCCTTCCGAGTTGGGCAAAAAAATCAAGGTATTT.

About this clone: A read error likely explains why the TCRdb protein, taken from a much larger clone, differs from this DNA's translation at residue 15; the protein shown is translated from the DNA. The chain links TRGV9 to TRGJP. TCRdb is silent on the J gene; assignment here came from matching the DNA to germline. Germline V gene lookup returns CDR1 GITISATS and CDR2 ISYDGTV (reference sequence). The CDR3 totals 20 residues. In DNA, the CDR3 is TGTGCCTTGTGGGAGGTCTGGTCTCTATTAGGAGAGTTGGGCAGAAAAATCAAGGTATTT. It codes for CALWEVWSLLGELGRKIKVF.

This clone appeared a few times. J is TRGJ1 or TRGJ2 and V is TRGV9. No J gene is reported in TCRdb; it was inferred here by comparing the DNA with germline. Looked up from germline, CDR1 is GITISATS and CDR2 is ISYDGTV (reference sequence). With V trimmed by 1 base and J by 10 bases, 10 bases remained unmatched. The CDR3 totals 13 residues. CDR3 coding DNA: TGTGCCTTGTGGGAGGTTTATTATTGCAAGAAACTCTTT. Its translation is CALWEVYYCKKLF.

This clone showed up just a few times. This is likely an artifact of a read error, given a far larger clone one base away. This CDR3 is also generated by other DNA sequences in the sample. The chain is built from TRGV9 and TRGJP. As TCRdb names no J gene, one was assigned here on the basis of a DNA match to germline. CDR3 length: 18 amino acids. CDR1 is GITISATS, CDR2 ISYDGTV, per germline (reference sequence). J lost 7 bases, V lost 0 bases, and 9 bases had no gene match. Written as DNA, the CDR3 is TGTGCCTTGTGGGAGGTGGGTACGCAGGAGTTGGGCAAAAAAATCAAGGTATTT. It yields the protein CALWEVGTQELGKKIKVF.

This clone was detected a few times. This probably arose from a read error, given a far larger clone one base away. At the DNA level, this CDR3 is encoded by other sequences in the same sample as well. The genes are TRGV9 and TRGJP. TCRdb lists no J gene, so it was determined here by aligning the DNA to germline. J gave up 9 bases and V 4 bases, and 12 bases lay outside the gene matches. The CDR3 contains 17 residues. From germline, CDR1 is GITISATS and CDR2 ISYDGTV (reference sequence). DNA of the CDR3: TGTGCCTTGTGGGAAAGGGGAGATATGTTGGGCAAAAAAATCAAGGTATTT. It specifies CALWERGDMLGKKIKVF.

To note about this clone: This likely came from a read error, as a far larger clone is one base away. Other DNA sequences from this sample encode an identical CDR3 as well. The rearrangement links TRGV3 to TRGJ1 or TRGJ2. TCRdb carries no J gene annotation; the J gene was assigned here by matching the DNA with germline. This CDR3 has 11 amino acids. V trimming: 4 bases; J trimming: 12 bases; junction bases outside the gene matches: 9. Germline loops: CDR1 VTNTFY, CDR2 YDVSTARD (reference sequence). Written as DNA, the CDR3 is TGTGCCACCTGGGATAGGCGTTTGAAACTCTTT. It specifies CATWDRRLKLF.

This clone was picked up many times. The protein in TCRdb stems from a much larger clone and differs at residue 3 from this DNA's translation, likely a read error; here the protein is translated from the DNA. The chain carries TRGV9 and TRGJP. Germline V lookup: CDR1 GITISATS, CDR2 ISYDGTV (reference sequence). CDR3 size: 16 residues. In nucleotides, the CDR3 is TGTGCCTCGTGGGAGGTTTGGGAGTTGGGCAAAAAAATCAAGGTATTT. This encodes CASWEVWELGKKIKVF.

There are many counts of this clone. V is TRGV9 and J is TRGJ1 or TRGJ2. From germline, CDR1 is GITISATS and CDR2 ISYDGTV (reference sequence). Trimming at V came to 3 bases and at J to 4 bases, leaving 6 bases not matched to a gene. This CDR3 has 13 amino acids. The CDR3 region has the DNA TGTGCCTTGTGGGAGCTAAAGTATTATAAGAAACTCTTT. It encodes CALWELKYYKKLF.

As regards this clone: The TCRdb protein, from a much larger clone, departs from this DNA's translation at residue 11, likely by read error; the protein shown derives from the DNA. V gene TRGV9 combines with J gene TRGJP1. TCRdb lists no J gene, so it was determined here by aligning the DNA to germline. CDR3 size: 14 residues. Germline lookup yields CDR1 GITISATS and CDR2 ISYDGTV (reference sequence). The CDR3 sequence is CALWENLTGWSKIF. CDR3 DNA sequence: TGTGCCTTGTGGGAGAACCTCACTGGTTGGTCCAAGATATTT.

This clone was observed many times. This chain connects TRGV4 to TRGJP1. Germline CDR1 and CDR2: EGSTGY and YDSYTSSV. The CDR3 consists of 17 residues. Trimming took 6 bases from V and 3 from J; bases not matched to a gene: 16. The CDR3 region has the DNA TGTGCCACCTGGCTTAGCCCCCCCGATGCCACTGGTTGGTTCAAGATATTT. Its translation is CATWLSPPDATGWFKIF.

This clone was recorded a few times. TCRdb attributes to this sequence the protein of a much larger clone, which differs from the DNA translation at residue 6; a read error is likely, and the protein displayed is translated from the DNA. The chain couples TRGV2 to TRGJP2. No J gene was available from TCRdb, and it was assigned here by a germline match of the DNA. Germline CDR1 reads EGSNGY; CDR2 reads YDSYNSKV. The V gene end was trimmed by 2 bases and the J gene end by 8 bases; junction bases not matched to a gene: 5. The CDR3 contains 13 residues. The CDR3 protein is CATWDDPDWIKTF. CDR3 DNA sequence: TGTGCCACCTGGGACGACCCCGATTGGATCAAGACGTTT.

Only a few counts were recorded for this clone. Only one base separates this from a far larger clonotype, so it likely reflects a read error. Different DNA sequences within this sample yield the same CDR3. The CDR3 DNA reads TGTGCCCTGTGGGAGGTGTCGGCAGACGTTGCGGGCAAAAAAATCAAGGTATTT. Its protein product is CALWEVSADVAGKKIKVF. The gene calls are TRGV9 and TRGJP. Germline V gene sequence: CDR1 GITISATS, CDR2 ISYDGTV (reference sequence). The CDR3 consists of 18 residues.

This clone was observed a handful of times. For this DNA, TCRdb reports the protein of a much larger clone, which diverges at residue 12, most likely from a read error; the protein presented here is translated directly from the DNA. CDR3 protein: CATWDKKSGWFRIF. DNA for the CDR3: TGTGCCACCTGGGATAAGAAAAGTGGTTGGTTCAGGATATTT. The V gene corresponds to TRGV8; no J gene was called. CDR3 size: 14 residues. Germline CDR1 VENAVY, CDR2 YDSYNSRV.

This clone came up a few times. This likely stems from a read error, as it lies one base from a far larger clone. At the DNA level, this CDR3 is encoded by other sequences in the same sample as well. V and J are TRGV9 and TRGJP. The J gene was missing in TCRdb and was found by matching the end of the DNA to germline. V shed 1 base, J shed 10 bases, and the junction held 19 bases outside the gene matches. Germline values: CDR1 GITISATS, CDR2 ISYDGTV (reference sequence). CDR3 length: 20 residues. The CDR3 region has the DNA TGTGCCTTGTGGGAGGTCTGGTCTCTATTAGGAGAATTGGGCAAAAAAATCAAGGTATTT. This translates into CALWEVWSLLGELGKKIKVF.